The clone carrying this T cell receptor beta chain occurred once. Its matching antigen is unknown. PCR was performed using 60 Vbeta and 13 Jbeta primers. Sequenced by immunoSEQ multiplex PCR; TCRdb stores in-frame clones only, minus some. The sample has about 130,000 clones, approximately 84% seen once. This sample is drawn from a study of cytomegalovirus exposure and HLA in healthy donors. Regarding the study as a whole: Upon later analysis, HLA-associated TCR beta chains proved more clonally expanded than other, equally common chains. Most CMV-associated TCR beta chains were later found to appear HLA-restricted.

CDR3 size: 15 residues. The germline V and J ends were trimmed by 8 bases and 0 bases, with 15 bases remaining between them. The germline V gene encodes CDR1 LNHDA and CDR2 SQIVND (reference sequence). The chain uses TRBV19 and TRBJ2-3; TRBD1 might be the D (6 bases). The sequenced sample consisted of PBMCs. The receptor was isolated from a boy between 2 and 10 years old in good health and CMV-seronegative. CDR3 bases: TGTGCCAGTCATAGACAGACAGGCAGCACAGATACGCAGTATTTT. Translation gives CASHRQTGSTDTQYF.